The entry below gives a single TCR beta chain sequence along with its context. The source of the sample is a study of blood T cell repertoires in COVID-19. Using immunoSEQ multiplex PCR, the repertoire was profiled, and TCRdb retains in-frame clones only, with some absent. The sample shows fewer than 400,000 clones, about 91% of them seen only once. Participants were placed into cohorts based on the clinical history they reported. Each recovered donor of Cohort 3 presented with two negative PCRs, clearance, or symptom resolution. V gave up 2 bases and J gave up 5 bases, with 24 bases separating them. This CDR3 has 18 residues. CDR1 is SGHTA, CDR2 FQGTGA, per germline.

The sample comprised PBMCs or T cells enriched from blood (not recorded which). The chain joins TRBV7-3 to TRBJ2-5, with D perhaps matching TRBD2 (8 bases). The receptor was isolated from a woman aged 18-29 years who had recovered from COVID-19. The CDR3 spells CASSLFPAGVTRGETQYF. In nucleotides, the CDR3 is TGTGCCAGCAGCTTATTCCCAGCGGGAGTGACCAGGGGGGAGACCCAGTACTTC.